The 4 T cell receptor beta chains reported below all come from one sample, sequenced in a study of T-cell reconstitution after alpha-beta-depleted transplantation in children. Unique molecular identifiers were incorporated when the TCRbeta library was constructed. A single record per CDR3 protein comes from TCRdb applying MiXCR to the PCR reads. The table lists 700,000 to 950,000 distinct CDR3 sequences, approximately 15% of them singletons. The material was PBMCs, mostly from graft donor cells, obtained 360 days after TCRalphabeta/CD19-depleted stem cell transplant. These receptor sequences come from a male patient between 10 and 17 years old who had a stem cell transplant for acute lymphoblastic leukemia, so the T cells may come from the graft donor.

This clonotype was seen only a few times. This chain joins TRBV7-3 and TRBJ2-3, with 14 nucleotides matching TRBD2. The CDR3 is 18 residues long. Germline V gene data show CDR1 as SGHTA and CDR2 as FQGTGA. V lost 1 base, J lost 3 bases, and 6 bases stayed unmatched. The CDR3 DNA follows: TGTGCCAGCAGCTTAAAGGCCGGGACTAGCGGGAGAACAGATACGCAGTATTTT. It encodes CASSLKAGTSGRTDTQYF.

This clonotype occurred a few times. As DNA, the CDR3 is TGTGCCAGCAGTTTAAGGGGGACGGGCAATCAGCCCCAGCATTTT. Translating gives CASSLRGTGNQPQHF. This chain uses TRBV28 with TRBJ1-5; possible D gene TRBD1, 6 bases. The germline V gene encodes CDR1 MDHEN and CDR2 SYDVKM. This CDR3 comprises 15 residues. Between the trimmed V and J ends, which lost 2 bases and 2 bases, there was a span of 10 bases.

V gene TRBV6-1 combines with J gene TRBJ2-3; the D is unclear. V shed 5 bases and J shed 1 base, with 13 bases lying between them. The germline gives CDR1 MNHNS, CDR2 SASEGT. The CDR3 sequence is 15 residues long. CDR3 sequence: CASSPPNSGTDTQYF. CDR3 in DNA: TGTGCCAGCAGTCCCCCTAACTCTGGCACAGATACGCAGTATTTT.

V is TRBV11-2 and J is TRBJ2-7, with 13 bases matching TRBD2. V dropped 1 base and J dropped 3; count of bases not matched to a gene: 3. CDR3 size: 16 residues. Germline V gene sequence: CDR1 SGHAT, CDR2 FQNNGV. Here the CDR3 DNA reads TGTGCCAGCAGCTTAGGACTAGCGGGAGGTTACTACGAGCAGTACTTC. Residues: CASSLGLAGGYYEQYF.